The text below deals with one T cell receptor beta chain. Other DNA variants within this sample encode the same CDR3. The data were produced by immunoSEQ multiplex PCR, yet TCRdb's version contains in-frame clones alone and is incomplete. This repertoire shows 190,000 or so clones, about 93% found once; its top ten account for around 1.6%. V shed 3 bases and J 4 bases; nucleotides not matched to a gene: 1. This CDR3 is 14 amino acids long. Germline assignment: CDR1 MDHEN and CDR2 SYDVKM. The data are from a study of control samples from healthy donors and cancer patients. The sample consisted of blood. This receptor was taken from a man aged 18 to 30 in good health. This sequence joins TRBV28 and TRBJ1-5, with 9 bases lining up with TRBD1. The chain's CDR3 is CASSLGQGNQPQHF. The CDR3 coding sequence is TGTGCCAGCAGTTTGGGACAGGGAAATCAGCCCCAGCATTTT.